The 28 T cell receptor beta chains below were found in one sample sequenced in a study of shared clonotypes between healthy human individuals. Clones were read by immunoSEQ multiplex PCR, and TCRdb kept only the in-frame ones, dropping some. The sample carries about 1,500,000 clones, more than 95% recorded once. The material sequenced was naive CD4+ T cells sorted from blood. As for subset: CD45RA+ positively selected. Every receptor here comes from a man in his thirties or forties in good health.

The chain combines TRBV19 with TRBJ1-2, with TRBD1 identical over 10 bases. Germline values: CDR1 LNHDA, CDR2 SQIVND (reference sequence). The CDR3 loop spans 16 amino acids. V shed 6 bases, J shed 4 bases, and the junction held 11 bases outside the gene matches. The CDR3 reads CASSQFPRDRGYGYTF. In nucleotides, the CDR3 is TGTGCCAGTAGCCAATTTCCCCGGGACAGGGGCTATGGCTACACCTTC. Combining the CDR3 with reference TRBV19 and TRBJ1-2 gives the whole variable domain DGGITQSPKYLFRKEGQNVTLSCEQNLNHDAMYWYRQDPGQGLRLIYYSQIVNDFQKGDIAEGYSVSREKKESFPLTVTSAQKNPTAFYLCASSQFPRDRGYGYTFGSGTRLTVV.

The chain is built from TRBV5-4 and TRBJ2-2; the match to TRBD2 covers 9 bases. V was pared by 5 bases and J by 4 bases, with 6 bases of the junction left unmatched. This CDR3 comprises 15 residues. Germline lookup yields CDR1 SGHNT and CDR2 YYREEE (reference sequence). The CDR3 DNA sequence: TGTGCCAGCAGATTAGCGGGAGTAATCACCGGGGAGCTGTTTTTT. This codes for CASRLAGVITGELFF. Combining the CDR3 with reference TRBV5-4 and TRBJ2-2 gives the whole variable domain ETGVTQSPTHLIKTRGQQVTLRCSSQSGHNTVSWYQQALGQGPQFIFQYYREEENGRGNFPPRFSGLQFPNYSSELNVNALELDDSALYLCASRLAGVITGELFFGEGSRLTVL.

The genes are TRBV11-2 and TRBJ2-7; the match to TRBD1 covers 9 bases. This CDR3 region has 12 residues. Germline CDR1 is SGHAT and CDR2 is FQNNGV. After removal of 8 bases from V and 1 base from J, the junction contained 0 bases not matched to a gene. The CDR3 DNA reads as TGTGCCAGCGGACAGGGGTCCTACGAGCAGTACTTC. This translates into CASGQGSYEQYF. The complete variable domain, with remaining parts taken from reference TRBV11-2 and TRBJ2-7, reads EAGVAQSPRYKIIEKRQSVAFWCNPISGHATLYWYQQILGQGPKLLIQFQNNGVVDDSQLPKDRFSAERLKGVDSTLKIQPAKLEDSAVYLCASGQGSYEQYFGPGTRLTVT.

The chain recombines TRBV4-1 with TRBJ2-6; tentative D call: TRBD1 (6 bases). CDR1 and CDR2 (germline): MGHRA, YSYEKL. The CDR3 has 18 amino acids. The V and J ends lost 2 bases and 0 bases respectively, with 14 bases between them. CDR3 loop: CASSQSKQGSSGANVLTF. The CDR3 nucleotides read TGCGCCAGCAGCCAATCAAAACAGGGAAGCTCTGGGGCCAACGTCCTGACTTTC.

J is TRBJ1-5 and V is TRBV2; 8 bases fit TRBD1. The CDR3 is 15 amino acids. With 6 bases clipped from V and 4 bases from J, the junction kept 8 bases outside the gene matches. CDR1 SNHLY and CDR2 FYNNEI come from the germline V gene. CDR3 nucleotide sequence: TGTGCCAGCAGCTCAGGGGGCAGTTGGAATCAGCCCCAGCATTTT. As protein: CASSSGGSWNQPQHF.

As to this clone: The sample has other DNA sequences that encode this CDR3 too. The chain employs TRBV5-1 and TRBJ2-3; the match to TRBD1 covers 7 bases. J gave up 3 bases and V 0 bases, and 7 bases lay outside the gene matches. Per the germline V gene, CDR1 is SGHRS and CDR2 is YFSETQ. This CDR3 has 16 amino acids. The CDR3 region is CASSLGPSGGTDTQYF. In DNA, the CDR3 is TGCGCCAGCAGCTTGGGACCATCAGGGGGTACAGATACGCAGTATTTT. The full variable domain, completed using reference TRBV5-1 and TRBJ2-3, is KAGVTQTPRYLIKTRGQQVTLSCSPISGHRSVSWYQQTPGQGLQFLFEYFSETQRNKGNFPGRFSGRQFSNSRSEMNVSTLELGDSALYLCASSLGPSGGTDTQYFGPGTRLTVL.

The V call is TRBV28, the J call TRBJ2-2; TRBD2 aligns across 11 bases. This CDR3 comprises 17 residues. In germline, CDR1 is MDHEN, CDR2 SYDVKM. Trimming removed 6 bases from V and 2 bases from J; junction bases left unmatched: 8. The CDR3 is CASRLVSGRANTGELFF. The DNA of the CDR3 is TGTGCCAGCAGACTCGTTAGCGGGAGGGCTAACACCGGGGAGCTGTTTTTT.

Of note for this clone: Other DNA variants within this sample encode the same CDR3. The chain joins TRBV7-9 to TRBJ2-7; 7 positions agree with TRBD1. The CDR3 has 12 residues. The junction had 1 base not matched to a gene; V was cut back by 4 bases and J by 4 bases. Germline assignment: CDR1 SEHNR and CDR2 FQNEAQ (reference sequence). The CDR3 DNA is TGTGCCAGCAGCTCACAGGGGTACGAGCAGTACTTC. The encoded protein is CASSSQGYEQYF.

The CDR3 DNA reads TGTGCCAGCAGCGCCGTAGCGGGCCCCGCTAGATACGAGCAGTACTTC. This codes for CASSAVAGPARYEQYF. V usage is TRBV9 and J usage is TRBJ2-7, with 7 positions matching TRBD2. V trimming: 3 bases; J trimming: 4 bases; junction bases outside the gene matches: 13. This CDR3 spans 16 amino acids. CDR1 and CDR2 from the germline V gene are SGDLS and YYNGEE.

This clone was recorded once. The same CDR3 can be traced to other DNA sequences in this sample. The chain is built from TRBV7-2 and TRBJ2-7, with D maybe TRBD2 (6 bases). Germline V gene lookup returns CDR1 SGHTA and CDR2 FQGNSA. The ends were cut back, 5 bases at V and 2 bases at J, with 13 bases in the middle. The CDR3 is 14 residues long. The CDR3 nucleotides read TGTGCCAGCAGCCCTAATAGCGGAACCTACGAGCAGTACTTC. Translation gives CASSPNSGTYEQYF.

The chain employs TRBV6-6 and TRBJ2-2; perhaps TRBD2 as D (5 bases). The CDR3 is 15 amino acids. The germline CDR1 and CDR2 sequences are MNHNY and SVGAGI (reference sequence). The V gene lost 7 bases and the J gene lost 2 bases, with 14 bases spanning the gap. The CDR3 is CASNRGNSNTGELFF. CDR3 nucleotides: TGTGCCAGCAATCGAGGGAATTCTAACACCGGGGAGCTGTTTTTT.

V and J are TRBV11-2 and TRBJ1-2, with D hard to call. CDR1 and CDR2 (germline): SGHAT, FQNNGV. The CDR3 extends over 17 amino acids. The ends were cut back, 0 bases at V and 8 bases at J, with 22 bases in the middle. The CDR3 sequence: CASSLDYELSYLRGYTF. CDR3 bases: TGTGCCAGCAGCTTAGATTATGAGTTGAGTTACCTTAGAGGCTACACCTTC.

The rearrangement uses TRBV5-6 and TRBJ2-1; tentatively, D is TRBD2 (6 bases). Trimming took off 4 bases at V and 0 bases at J, with 14 bases between the two ends. The CDR3 totals 16 residues. The germline V gene has CDR1 SGHDT and CDR2 YYEEEE. The CDR3: CASSLGTPSSYNEQFF. The CDR3 nucleotides are TGTGCCAGCAGCCTCGGGACTCCCAGCTCCTACAATGAGCAGTTCTTC.

Concerning this clone: Other DNA sequences of this sample code for an identical CDR3. The chain uses TRBV27 and TRBJ2-2; tentatively, D is TRBD2 (6 bases). This CDR3 is 15 amino acids long. The germline CDR1 and CDR2 sequences are MNHEY and SMNVEV (reference sequence). Between the trimmed V and J ends, which lost 3 bases and 4 bases, there was a span of 12 bases. Here the CDR3 reads CASSFRQGGTGELFF. The CDR3 DNA sequence: TGTGCCAGCAGTTTTAGGCAGGGAGGCACCGGGGAGCTGTTTTTT.

The V and J genes are TRBV5-1 and TRBJ2-1; maybe TRBD2 (5 bases). The CDR3 is made up of 14 amino acids. The V and J ends lost 2 bases and 6 bases respectively, with 12 bases between them. Per the germline V gene, CDR1 is SGHRS and CDR2 is YFSETQ. Written as DNA, the CDR3 is TGCGCCAGCAGCTTCCTCTTAGGGAGCAATGAGCAGTTCTTC. Its translation is CASSFLLGSNEQFF.

The genes are TRBV10-3 and TRBJ2-1; maybe TRBD2 (6 bases). V lost 3 bases and J 6 bases, leaving 12 bases between the germline ends. Germline CDR1 reads ENHRY; CDR2 reads SYGVKD. This CDR3 comprises 14 residues. The CDR3 region is CAISDLGGANEQFF. The CDR3, as DNA: TGTGCCATCAGTGATTTAGGCGGGGCCAATGAGCAGTTCTTC.

Of note for this clone: Additional DNA sequences in this sample encode the identical CDR3. The genes are TRBV5-1 and TRBJ2-1; D unresolved. V lost 2 bases to trimming and J lost 5 bases, with 8 bases between them. The CDR3 sequence is 13 residues long. Germline loops: CDR1 SGHRS, CDR2 YFSETQ. The CDR3 loop reads CASSFGGHNEQFF. CDR3 sequence (DNA): TGCGCCAGCAGCTTCGGCGGACACAATGAGCAGTTCTTC.

The chain carries TRBV10-2 and TRBJ2-3; D remains ambiguous. V was trimmed by 8 bases and J by 7 bases, leaving 22 bases between them. The CDR3 has 15 residues. Germline V lookup: CDR1 WSHSY, CDR2 SAAADI. The CDR3 coding sequence is TGCGCCAGCTGCGTCGGAAACGGTGCCTTCAATACGCAGTATTTT. It encodes CASCVGNGAFNTQYF.

The chain is built from TRBV14 and TRBJ1-2; perhaps TRBD1 as D (5 bases). This CDR3 has 16 amino acids. Germline CDR1 is SGHDN and CDR2 is FVKESK. V gave up 2 bases and J gave up 4 bases, with 17 bases separating them. As DNA, the CDR3 is TGTGCCAGCAGCCAACTTCGGGACCCCGAGGGCTATGGCTACACCTTC. Its protein product is CASSQLRDPEGYGYTF.

CDR3 loop: CASSTAQGVAYEQYF. The CDR3 nucleotides read TGTGCCAGCAGCACAGCCCAGGGCGTAGCCTACGAGCAGTACTTC. The genes are TRBV27 and TRBJ2-7; possibly TRBD1 for D (5 bases). CDR1 MNHEY and CDR2 SMNVEV come from the germline V gene (reference sequence). Trimming cost V 6 bases and J 2 bases, with 17 bases left between them. The CDR3 loop spans 15 amino acids.

This chain joins TRBV19 and TRBJ1-1; perhaps TRBD1 as D (6 bases). CDR1 LNHDA and CDR2 SQIVND come from the germline V gene (reference sequence). The CDR3 length is 15 residues. Trimming took 4 bases from V and 6 from J, leaving 18 bases between them. This CDR3 reads CASSTHSGGRAEAFF. CDR3 nucleotides: TGTGCCAGTAGTACACACTCCGGGGGGCGCGCTGAAGCTTTCTTT.

This chain links TRBV2 with TRBJ2-5, with a weak D call TRBD1 (5 bases). Germline V gives CDR1 SNHLY, CDR2 FYNNEI. The CDR3 contains 14 residues. The germline V and J ends were trimmed by 6 bases and 7 bases, with 18 bases remaining between them. CDR3 loop: CASSPFQGAATQYF. The CDR3 region has the DNA TGTGCCAGCAGCCCCTTCCAGGGCGCGGCGACCCAGTACTTC.

The chain employs TRBV5-1 and TRBJ1-1; no clear D gene. This CDR3 comprises 16 residues. Per the germline V gene, CDR1 is SGHRS and CDR2 is YFSETQ. With 1 base removed from V and 0 bases from J, the gap between germline ends came to 13 bases. CDR3 region: CASSLLGGIMNTEAFF. The CDR3 DNA follows: TGCGCCAGCAGCTTGTTGGGCGGGATCATGAACACTGAAGCTTTCTTT. The full variable domain, completed using reference TRBV5-1 and TRBJ1-1, is KAGVTQTPRYLIKTRGQQVTLSCSPISGHRSVSWYQQTPGQGLQFLFEYFSETQRNKGNFPGRFSGRQFSNSRSEMNVSTLELGDSALYLCASSLLGGIMNTEAFFGQGTRLTVV.

The rearrangement links TRBV15 to TRBJ2-1; D uncertain. V gave up 1 base and J gave up 7 bases, with 17 bases separating them. The CDR3 length is 16 residues. The germline CDR1 and CDR2 sequences are LNHNV and YYDKDF (reference sequence). The CDR3, as DNA: TGTGCCACCAGCAGAGGGCCAGGAAGAGACCTAAATGAGCAGTTCTTC. Protein product: CATSRGPGRDLNEQFF.

J is TRBJ2-7 and V is TRBV25-1; TRBD1 or TRBD2 may be the D gene (6 bases each). CDR3 length: 17 amino acids. Germline V gene lookup returns CDR1 MGHDK and CDR2 SYGVNS. Trimming removed 3 bases at V and 2 bases at J, with 20 bases between. The CDR3 region is CASSDPQGGLSAYEQYF. In nucleotides, the CDR3 is TGTGCCAGCAGTGACCCCCAAGGGGGGTTAAGCGCCTACGAGCAGTACTTC.

The chain is built from TRBV5-1 and TRBJ2-1; 14 positions match TRBD2. V trimming: 4 bases; J trimming: 9 bases; junction bases outside the gene matches: 6. CDR1 SGHRS and CDR2 YFSETQ come from the germline V gene. The CDR3 contains 15 residues. CDR3 residues: CASSPGLAGVGEQFF. The DNA of the CDR3 is TGCGCCAGCAGCCCGGGACTAGCGGGAGTGGGTGAGCAGTTCTTC.

This chain links TRBV5-4 with TRBJ2-3; weak D call: TRBD2 (5 bases). Trimming shortened V by 2 bases and J by 6 bases, and 10 bases separated the two germline ends. The CDR3 has 13 amino acids. Germline V lookup: CDR1 SGHNT, CDR2 YYREEE (reference sequence). The chain's CDR3 is CASSLRGPDTQYF. CDR3 nucleotides: TGTGCCAGCAGCTTACGGGGTCCGGATACGCAGTATTTT.

The genes are TRBV28 and TRBJ1-2; D remains unclear. Trimming cost V 2 bases and J 8 bases, with 15 bases left between them. From germline, CDR1 is MDHEN and CDR2 SYDVKM. This CDR3 has 14 amino acids. The CDR3 sequence: CASSLVGSPNGYTF. In DNA, the CDR3 is TGTGCCAGCAGTTTAGTTGGCAGTCCGAACGGCTACACCTTC.